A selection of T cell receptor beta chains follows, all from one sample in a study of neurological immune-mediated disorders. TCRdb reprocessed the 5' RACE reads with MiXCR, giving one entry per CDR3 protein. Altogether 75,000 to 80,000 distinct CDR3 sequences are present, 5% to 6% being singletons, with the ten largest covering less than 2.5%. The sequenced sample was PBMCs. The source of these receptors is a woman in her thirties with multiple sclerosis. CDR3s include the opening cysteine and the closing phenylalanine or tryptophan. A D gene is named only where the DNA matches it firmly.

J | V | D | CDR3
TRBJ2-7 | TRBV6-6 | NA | CASSLASSYEQYF
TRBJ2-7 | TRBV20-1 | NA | CSARDRDGSPYEQYF
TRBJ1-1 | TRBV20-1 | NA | CSARDPGGKIGTEAFF
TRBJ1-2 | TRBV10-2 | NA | CASSESRGYGYTF
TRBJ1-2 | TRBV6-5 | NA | CASSYSQGLANYGYTF
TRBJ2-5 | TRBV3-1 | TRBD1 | CASSHELGQGGLGETQYF
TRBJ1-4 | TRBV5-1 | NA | CASSLSGTANEKLFF
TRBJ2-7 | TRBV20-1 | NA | CSASRGRSTYEQYF
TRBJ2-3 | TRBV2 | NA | CASSERGENTDTQYF
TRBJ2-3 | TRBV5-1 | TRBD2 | CASSPWNLAGSTDTQYF
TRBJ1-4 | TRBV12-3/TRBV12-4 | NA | CASSRSATNEKLFF
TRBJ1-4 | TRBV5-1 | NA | CASSQTGGNEKLFF
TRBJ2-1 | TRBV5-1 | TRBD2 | CASSLFSLSASGSGYEQFF
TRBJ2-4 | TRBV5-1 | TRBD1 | CASSLAAGGIQYF
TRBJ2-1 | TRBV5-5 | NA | CASSGGTRGNEQFF
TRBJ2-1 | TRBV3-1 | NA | CASSDYLKRDSSYNEQFF
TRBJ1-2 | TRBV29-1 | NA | CSAGAGANYGYTF
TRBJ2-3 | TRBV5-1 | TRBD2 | CASSPPIGGGADTQYF
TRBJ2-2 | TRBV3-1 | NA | CASSQPDTGELFF
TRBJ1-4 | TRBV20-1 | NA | CSARPTALPTNEKLFF